A single sample is the source of the 11 T cell receptor beta chains below, sequenced in a study of T cells in Graves' hyperthyroidism and ophthalmopathy. Researchers took RNA transcripts and amplified the TCR beta CDR3 regions from them. Carried out on the TCR CDR3, a first-round RT-PCR used the HTBI primer set. TCRdb ran MiXCR on the multiplex PCR reads and lists one entry per CDR3 protein. Seen here are a few hundred thousand distinct CDR3 sequences, approximately 14% observed once, and the top ten hold approximately 20%. Sequenced: blood. The receptor set was obtained from an older woman with Graves' ophthalmopathy.

This clonotype was seen at least ten times. The genes are TRBV2 and TRBJ1-2, with TRBD1 matching over 10 bases. The V gene's germline CDR1 is SNHLY and CDR2 FYNNEI. The J segment lost 8 bases and the V segment lost 4 bases, leaving 4 bases of the junction unmatched. The CDR3 has 13 amino acids. The CDR3 loop is CASSAATGGGYTF. The DNA for the CDR3 is TGTGCCAGCAGTGCTGCGACAGGGGGCGGCTACACCTTC.

CDR3 sequence: CASSLKPQRQGGLMGNQPQHF. The CDR3 region has the DNA TGTGCCAGCAGCTTGAAACCCCAAAGACAGGGGGGTTTGATGGGCAATCAGCCCCAGCATTTT. The chain combines TRBV11-2 with TRBJ1-5; TRBD1 matches at 9 bases. With V trimmed by 3 bases and J by 2 bases, 20 bases remained unmatched. Germline CDR1 and CDR2: SGHAT and FQNNGV. The CDR3 covers 21 residues.

In its sample, this clonotype was seen many times. CDR3 residues: CAWDPQGAGYGYTF. CDR3 coding DNA: TGTGCCTGGGACCCTCAGGGGGCAGGCTATGGCTACACCTTC. The J gene is TRBJ1-2, the V gene TRBV30, with 8 bases matching TRBD1. The junction had 9 bases not matched to a gene; V was cut back by 5 bases and J by 4 bases. Germline V gene sequence: CDR1 GTSNPN, CDR2 SVGIG (reference sequence). CDR3 size: 14 residues.

In the case of this clonotype: Sequence at one end of the junction differs from germline and may be a read error. The chain couples TRBV10-2 to TRBJ1-5; 10 bases fit TRBD1. This CDR3 spans 12 amino acids. The germline CDR1 and CDR2 sequences are WSHSY and SAAADI. The CDR3 sequence is CASGDRGQAQHF. The CDR3 DNA follows: TGCGCCAGCGGTGACAGGGGGCAGGCCCAGCATTTT.

This clonotype was recorded at least ten times. J is TRBJ2-1 and V is TRBV3-1, with TRBD2 matching over 7 bases. This CDR3 region has 15 residues. V shed 3 bases and J 7 bases; nucleotides not matched to a gene: 9. CDR1 and CDR2 (germline): LGHDT, YNNKEL (reference sequence). DNA for the CDR3: TGTGCCAGCAGCCACCGGACTAGTTTTCCAAATGAGCAGTTCTTC. As protein: CASSHRTSFPNEQFF.

The J gene is TRBJ2-7, the V gene TRBV3-1; 7 positions agree with TRBD2. CDR3 length: 16 amino acids. V lost 4 bases, J lost 2 bases, and 11 bases stayed unmatched. The germline CDR1 and CDR2 sequences are LGHDT and YNNKEL (reference sequence). For the CDR3, the DNA is TGTGCCAGCAGCCCTACGGAGGGACTATTAACCTACGAGCAGTACTTC. This codes for CASSPTEGLLTYEQYF.

This clonotype came up many times. The rearrangement joins TRBV28 to TRBJ2-7; D is tentatively TRBD1 or TRBD2 (7 bases each). CDR1 and CDR2 from the germline V gene are MDHEN and SYDVKM. Trimming left V 4 bases short and J 0 bases short, with 10 bases between. This CDR3 spans 14 amino acids. As DNA, the CDR3 is TGTGCCAGCAGTTCAGGGGGGGTCTCCTACGAGCAGTACTTC. Encoded protein: CASSSGGVSYEQYF. Complete variable domain (other parts from reference TRBV28 and TRBJ2-7): DVKVTQSSRYLVKRTGEKVFLECVQDMDHENMFWYRQDPGLGLRLIYFSYDVKMKEKGDIPEGYSVSREKKERFSLILESASTNQTSMYLCASSSGGVSYEQYFGPGTRLTVT.

J is TRBJ1-4 and V is TRBV28, with no clear D. In germline, CDR1 is MDHEN, CDR2 SYDVKM. This CDR3 has 19 amino acids. Trimming pared 3 bases from V and 0 bases from J, leaving 20 bases between. The CDR3 reads CASSFFRPLVPPTNEKLFF. For the CDR3, the DNA is TGTGCCAGCAGTTTCTTCAGGCCCCTCGTCCCTCCAACTAATGAAAAACTGTTTTTT.

This clonotype was observed at least ten times. The gene calls are TRBV12-3 or TRBV12-4 and TRBJ2-2; no definite D call. This CDR3 has 11 residues. With 6 bases removed from V and 6 bases from J, the gap between germline ends came to 5 bases. CDR3 region: CASSLSGELFF. In nucleotides, the CDR3 is TGTGCCAGCAGCCTCTCCGGGGAGCTGTTTTTT.

The J gene is TRBJ2-3, the V gene TRBV7-6, with D maybe TRBD2 (5 bases). There are 16 residues in the CDR3. Germline V CDR1 and CDR2: SGHVS, FNYEAQ. The V end lost 6 bases, the J end lost 4 bases, and 20 bases lay between the germline ends. This CDR3 reads CASSPLEARVADTQYF. As DNA, the CDR3 is TGTGCCAGCAGTCCCCTGGAGGCTAGGGTGGCAGATACGCAGTATTTT.

In its sample, this clonotype was seen many times. This chain joins TRBV12-3 or TRBV12-4 and TRBJ2-1; 8 bases map to TRBD2. The CDR3 totals 12 residues. The V gene end was trimmed by 5 bases and the J gene end by 12 bases; junction bases not matched to a gene: 6. CDR3 bases: TGTGCCAGCAGTCTCAGCGGGAGTTCGCAGTTCTTC. Its translation is CASSLSGSSQFF.